This T cell receptor beta chain stems from a study of T-cell memory formation after mild COVID-19. Study observations and caveats: Cross-reactive memory seemingly joined, as some responding clones were found in pre-infection memory. From day 15 to 85, contracting clones were balanced between CD4 and CD8, whereas later expanders leaned toward CD4+.

This clonotype was observed many times. Its target is not known. This CDR3 has 13 residues. Losses at the gene ends were 5 bases for V and 6 bases for J; bases not matched to a gene: 5. Each CDR3 protein is one row after TCRdb ran MiXCR on the 5' RACE reads. This sample carries about 360,000 distinct CDR3 sequences, around 14% of them seen once, and the ten largest clones take about 22%. This TCR was recovered from a man aged 18 to 29 who had mild COVID-19 (a few samples of this study predate the infection). Cell type and time point are not known. The chain recombines TRBV12-3 or TRBV12-4 with TRBJ2-7, with 9 positions matching TRBD1. Source material: PBMCs or a T cell subset sorted from them (not recorded which). The DNA for the CDR3 is TGTGCCAGCAGTCCCGGGACAGGGCTCGAGCAGTACGTC. It is translated as CASSPGTGLEQYV.